Listed here are 6 T cell receptor beta chains from one sample, sequenced in a study of blood T cell repertoires in COVID-19. Produced via immunoSEQ multiplex PCR; TCRdb's table is partial and in-frame only. Counted here are 24,000 or so clones, 87% occurring once; the ten biggest clones make up less than 15%. Source material: peripheral blood. The source is a human donor in a cohort sampled during active COVID-19. The donor label of this sample is uncertain.

The V gene is TRBV7-7, the J gene TRBJ2-2; 8 bases align to TRBD2. Germline values: CDR1 SSHAT, CDR2 FNYEAQ (reference sequence). V was clipped by 11 bases and J by 5 bases; unmatched bases: 10. The CDR3 runs 14 residues. DNA for the CDR3: TGTGCCTCAACCCCGGGGGGGCAAACCGGGGAGCTGTTTTTT. Protein sequence: CASTPGGQTGELFF.

This chain joins TRBV15 and TRBJ1-1; possibly TRBD1 for D (5 bases). This CDR3 contains 15 residues. The V gene's germline CDR1 is LNHNV and CDR2 YYDKDF (reference sequence). V lost 0 bases, J lost 1 base, and 9 bases lay in between. The CDR3 here is CATSRDRQRNTEAFF. The DNA of the CDR3 is TGTGCCACCAGCAGAGATCGACAGAGGAACACTGAAGCTTTCTTT.

V usage is TRBV6-5 and J usage is TRBJ2-1, with D perhaps TRBD2 (6 bases). The CDR3 is 14 residues long. CDR1 MNHEY and CDR2 SVGAGI come from the germline V gene. The V and J ends lost 5 bases and 4 bases respectively, with 12 bases between them. The CDR3 spells CASSPGDSYNEQFF. For the CDR3, the DNA is TGTGCCAGCAGTCCCGGGGACTCGTACAATGAGCAGTTCTTC.

V and J are TRBV5-4 and TRBJ2-1; D gene unclear. The germline CDR1 and CDR2 sequences are SGHNT and YYREEE (reference sequence). The V gene lost 4 bases and the J gene lost 2 bases, with 13 bases spanning the gap. CDR3 length equals 15 residues. The CDR3 nucleotides are TGTGCCAGCAGCCCCCGAGGAACGGCCTACAATGAGCAGTTCTTC. This translates into CASSPRGTAYNEQFF.

This sequence joins TRBV29-1 and TRBJ1-2, with 7 bases lining up with TRBD1. The CDR3 length is 15 residues. J lost 8 bases, V lost 5 bases, and 17 bases had no gene match. Germline CDR1 and CDR2: SQVTM and ANQGSEA. CDR3 DNA: TGCAGCGTTCCCATATCGACAGGGCGTTCTTCAGGCTACACCTTC. Its translation: CSVPISTGRSSGYTF.

This clone is a singleton in its sample. This sequence joins TRBV7-8 and TRBJ1-1; the D gene is possibly TRBD1 (5 bases). Trimming shortened V by 5 bases and J by 4 bases, and 14 bases separated the two germline ends. The CDR3 runs to 14 residues. Germline V CDR1 and CDR2: SGHVS, FQNEAQ. The CDR3 sequence: CASSPQGWGTEAFF. The CDR3 nucleotides are TGTGCCAGCAGCCCCCAGGGTTGGGGCACTGAAGCTTTCTTT.